The sequence of this T cell receptor beta chain was determined in a study of CD8 T cells in ankylosing spondylitis. One entry per CDR3 protein, called by TCRdb with MiXCR from the 5' RACE reads. The sample lists 40,000 or so distinct CDR3 sequences; more than 9.5% were seen once. This clonotype was counted ten times or more. Trimming at V came to 3 bases and at J to 2 bases, leaving 5 bases not matched to a gene. This CDR3 has 15 amino acids. Germline CDR1 reads SGHTA; CDR2 reads FQGNSA. Sample: blood, either unsorted or a sorted T cell fraction (not recorded which). This chain uses TRBV7-2 with TRBJ2-3; 7 positions match TRBD2. The TCR sequence derives from a male donor with ankylosing spondylitis or in good health (not recorded which). CDR3 region: CASSLQRGYTDTQYF. CDR3 DNA: TGTGCCAGCAGCTTGCAGCGGGGATACACAGATACGCAGTATTTT.